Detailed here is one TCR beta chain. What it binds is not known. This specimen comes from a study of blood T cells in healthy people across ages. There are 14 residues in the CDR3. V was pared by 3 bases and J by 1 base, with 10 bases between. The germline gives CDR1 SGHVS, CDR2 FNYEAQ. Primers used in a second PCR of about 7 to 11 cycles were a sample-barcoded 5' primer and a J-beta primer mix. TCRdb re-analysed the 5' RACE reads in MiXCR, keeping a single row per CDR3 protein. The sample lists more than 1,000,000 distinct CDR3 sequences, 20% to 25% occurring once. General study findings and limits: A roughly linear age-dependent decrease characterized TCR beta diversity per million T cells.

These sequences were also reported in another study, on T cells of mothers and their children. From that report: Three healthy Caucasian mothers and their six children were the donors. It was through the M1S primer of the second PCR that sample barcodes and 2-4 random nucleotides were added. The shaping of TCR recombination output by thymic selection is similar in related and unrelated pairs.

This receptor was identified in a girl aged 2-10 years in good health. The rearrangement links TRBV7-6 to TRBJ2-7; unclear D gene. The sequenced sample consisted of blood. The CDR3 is CASSFKADSYEQYF. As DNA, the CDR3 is TGTGCCAGCAGCTTCAAAGCCGATTCCTACGAGCAGTACTTC.